This T cell receptor (beta chain) was sequenced for a study of T cells in tuberculosis. Trimming stripped 3 bases from V and 2 bases from J, with 10 bases between. Germline V CDR1 and CDR2: MDHEN, SYDVKM. The CDR3 sequence is 14 residues long. Using immunoSEQ multiplex PCR, the repertoire was profiled, and TCRdb retains in-frame clones only, with some absent. The sample consists of fewer than 40,000 clones, around 93% of them appearing once. Time point denoted: new active TB diagnosis, blood taken before or within 7 days of starting treatment. The chain carries TRBV28 and TRBJ1-2, with D maybe TRBD1 (5 bases). This TCR was sampled from an adult with tuberculosis. Material: PBMCs, obtained at tuberculosis diagnosis. The CDR3 is CASSFGRANYGYTF. The CDR3 DNA reads as TGTGCCAGCAGTTTTGGCAGGGCAAACTATGGCTACACCTTC.